The 9 T cell receptor beta chains below come from one sample, sequenced in a study of blood T cell repertoires in COVID-19 (TCRdb year 2020). The receptor library was made with the immunoSEQ multiplex PCR assay. This is the immuneACCESS table as TCRdb keeps it, with only in-frame sequences that have V and J called. A part of the clones is gone; compared with another copy, unresolved V genes explain less than half, and the rest is unexplained. Within this sample are just under 350,000 clones, with more than 70% of them counted one time only. Around 6.6% of the sample is held by the ten biggest clonotypes. Source material: peripheral blood. The receptors were sampled from a woman in her 70s with COVID-19, enrolled during active disease.

The chain uses TRBV18 and TRBJ2-5; D remains unclear. V was trimmed by 6 bases and J by 5 bases, leaving 13 bases between them. The CDR3 has 13 amino acids. Germline-derived CDR1 and CDR2 are KGHSH and LQKENI. CDR3 protein: CASSPALGETQYF. For the CDR3, the DNA is TGTGCCAGCTCCCCGGCCCTCGGGGAGACCCAGTACTTC.

The genes are TRBV20-1 and TRBJ2-5; perhaps TRBD2 as D (6 bases). There are 14 residues in the CDR3. The germline CDR1 and CDR2 sequences are DFQATT and SNEGSKA (reference sequence). V was shortened by 3 bases and J by 5 bases, with 16 bases between the two germline ends. CDR3 sequence (DNA): TGCAGTGCTAGTGGTTGGGGAGGTTGGGAGACCCAGTACTTC. Translation gives CSASGWGGWETQYF.

V is TRBV7-2 and J is TRBJ2-3; D not certain. Germline assignment: CDR1 SGHTA and CDR2 FQGNSA. With 2 bases removed from V and 7 bases from J, the gap between germline ends came to 10 bases. The CDR3 sequence is 13 residues long. DNA for the CDR3: TGTGCCAGCAGCTTACAAGCCGCGAATACGCAGTATTTT. Amino acid sequence: CASSLQAANTQYF.

The chain links TRBV5-1 to TRBJ2-5, with a possible D match to TRBD1 (6 bases). V was shortened by 0 bases and J by 2 bases, with 11 bases between the two germline ends. CDR1 SGHRS and CDR2 YFSETQ come from the germline V gene. The CDR3 contains 15 residues. Here the CDR3 reads CASSLGGHFQETQYF. The DNA of the CDR3 is TGCGCCAGCAGCTTGGGGGGACACTTTCAAGAGACCCAGTACTTC. The complete variable domain, with remaining parts taken from reference TRBV5-1 and TRBJ2-5, reads KAGVTQTPRYLIKTRGQQVTLSCSPISGHRSVSWYQQTPGQGLQFLFEYFSETQRNKGNFPGRFSGRQFSNSRSEMNVSTLELGDSALYLCASSLGGHFQETQYFGPGTRLLVL.

The chain uses TRBV18 and TRBJ2-7, with D possibly being TRBD1 (5 bases). This CDR3 region has 15 residues. V dropped 5 bases and J dropped 0 bases, with 14 bases sitting between them. Germline V CDR1 and CDR2: KGHSH, LQKENI. CDR3 protein: CASSTTGPISYEQYF. CDR3 in DNA: TGTGCCAGCTCAACCACAGGTCCGATCTCCTACGAGCAGTACTTC.

This clone has a single count. The chain employs TRBV19 and TRBJ1-2; TRBD1 agrees at 9 bases. Trimming cost V 3 bases and J 3 bases; bases outside gene matches: 8. Germline values: CDR1 LNHDA, CDR2 SQIVND (reference sequence). CDR3 length equals 16 residues. CDR3: CASSMGQGMMDYGYTF. For the CDR3, the DNA is TGTGCCAGTAGTATGGGACAGGGTATGATGGACTATGGCTACACCTTC.

The chain combines TRBV5-1 with TRBJ1-2; possible D gene TRBD1, 5 bases. Looked up from germline, CDR1 is SGHRS and CDR2 is YFSETQ. CDR3 length: 16 amino acids. Trimming removed 6 bases from V and 4 bases from J, with 22 bases in between. The DNA for the CDR3 is TGCGCCAGCACCCGCGGAGGGGACCTATTTTTCTATGGCTACACCTTC. This codes for CASTRGGDLFFYGYTF.

Comments on this clone: The sample contains more than one DNA sequence encoding this CDR3. The V call is TRBV30, the J call TRBJ1-2, with 10 bases matching TRBD1. V trimming: 2 bases; J trimming: 3 bases; junction bases outside the gene matches: 3. This CDR3 region has 14 residues. Germline V lookup: CDR1 GTSNPN, CDR2 SVGIG (reference sequence). This CDR3 reads CAWSTGQGDYGYTF. DNA of the CDR3: TGTGCCTGGAGTACCGGACAGGGGGACTATGGCTACACCTTC. Together with reference TRBV30 and TRBJ1-2, the CDR3 gives the full variable domain: SQTIHQWPATLVQPVGSPLSLECTVEGTSNPNLYWYRQAAGRGLQLLFYSVGIGQISSEVPQNLSASRPQDRQFILSSKKLLLSDSGFYLCAWSTGQGDYGYTFGSGTRLTVV.

The chain is built from TRBV6-5 and TRBJ1-4; 7 nucleotides align to TRBD1. Germline V gene data show CDR1 as MNHEY and CDR2 as SVGAGI. V shed 7 bases, J shed 5 bases, and the junction held 10 bases outside the gene matches. This CDR3 comprises 15 residues. Here the CDR3 reads CASMRTGTVNEKLFF. The CDR3 region has the DNA TGTGCCAGCATGAGAACCGGGACAGTGAATGAAAAACTGTTTTTT.